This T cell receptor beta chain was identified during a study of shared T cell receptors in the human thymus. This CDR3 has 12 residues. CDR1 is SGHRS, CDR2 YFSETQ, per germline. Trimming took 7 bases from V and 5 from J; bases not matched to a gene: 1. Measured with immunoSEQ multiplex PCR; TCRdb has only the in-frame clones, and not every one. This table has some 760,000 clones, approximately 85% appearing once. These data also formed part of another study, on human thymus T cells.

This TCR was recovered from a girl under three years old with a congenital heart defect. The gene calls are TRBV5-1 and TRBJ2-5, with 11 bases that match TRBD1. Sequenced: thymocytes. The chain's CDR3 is CASGDRGETQYF. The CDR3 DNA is TGCGCCAGCGGGGACAGGGGGGAGACCCAGTACTTC.